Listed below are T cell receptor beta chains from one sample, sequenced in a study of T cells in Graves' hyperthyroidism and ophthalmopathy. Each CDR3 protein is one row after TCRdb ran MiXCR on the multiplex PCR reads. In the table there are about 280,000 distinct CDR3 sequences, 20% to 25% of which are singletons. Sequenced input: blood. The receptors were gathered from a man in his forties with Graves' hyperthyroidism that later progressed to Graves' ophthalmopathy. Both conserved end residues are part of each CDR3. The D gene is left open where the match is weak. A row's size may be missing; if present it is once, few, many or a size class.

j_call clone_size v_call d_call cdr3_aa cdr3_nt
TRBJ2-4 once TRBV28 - CASSTALAKNIQYF TGTGCCAGCAGTACAGCGTTAGCCAAAAACATTCAGTACTTC
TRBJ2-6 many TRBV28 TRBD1 CASRPLLQGASSGANVLTF TGTGCCAGCAGGCCCCTTCTGCAGGGGGCATCCTCTGGGGCCAACGTCCTGACTTTC
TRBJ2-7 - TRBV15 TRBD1 CATSRASGTGWYEQYF TGTGCCACCAGCAGAGCCTCCGGGACAGGGTGGTACGAGCAGTACTTC
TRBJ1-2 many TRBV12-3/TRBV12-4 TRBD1 CASSLAGTGGESSYGYTF TGTGCCAGCAGTTTAGCCGGGACAGGGGGCGAATCCAGTTATGGCTACACCTTC
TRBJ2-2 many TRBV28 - CASSAGELFF TGTGCCAGCAGTGCCGGGGAGCTGTTTTTT
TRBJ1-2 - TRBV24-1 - CATSQGGNYGYTF TGTGCCACCAGTCAAGGAGGTAACTATGGCTACACCTTC
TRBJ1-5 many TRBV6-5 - CASTRTPSHGQPQHF TGTGCCAGCACCAGGACACCCTCCCACGGGCAGCCCCAGCATTTT
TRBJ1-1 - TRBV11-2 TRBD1 CASSLDGTGASNTEAFF TGTGCCAGCAGCTTAGACGGGACAGGGGCCTCGAACACTGAAGCTTTCTTT
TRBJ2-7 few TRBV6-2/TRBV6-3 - CASRSFGRQGQYF TGTGCCAGCAGATCTTTCGGGCGCCAGGGGCAGTACTTC
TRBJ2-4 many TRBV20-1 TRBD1 CSATQGAAAKNIQYF TGCAGTGCCACGCAGGGGGCTGCGGCCAAAAACATTCAGTACTTC
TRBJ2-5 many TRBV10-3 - CAISESEGETQYF TGTGCCATCAGTGAGTCTGAGGGGGAGACCCAGTACTTC
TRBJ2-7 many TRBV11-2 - CASSLGVYEAHEQYF TGTGCCAGCAGCTTGGGCGTCTACGAGGCCCACGAGCAGTACTTC
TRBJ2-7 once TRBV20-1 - CSANKDYGHEQYF TGCAGTGCTAATAAGGACTACGGCCACGAGCAGTACTTC
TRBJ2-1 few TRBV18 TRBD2 CASSPQLAGSYNEQFF TGTGCCAGCTCACCACAACTAGCGGGCTCCTACAATGAGCAGTTCTTC
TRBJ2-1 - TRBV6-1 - CASSQKGGEQFF TGTGCCAGCAGTCAAAAAGGTGGGGAGCAGTTCTTC
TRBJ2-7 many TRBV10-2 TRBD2 CASSEGGSLSYEQYF TGCGCCAGCAGTGAGGGCGGGAGCCTCTCCTACGAGCAGTACTTC
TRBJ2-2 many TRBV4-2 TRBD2 CASSQAGLAQSGELFF TGTGCCAGCAGCCAAGCGGGACTAGCCCAATCCGGGGAGCTGTTTTTT
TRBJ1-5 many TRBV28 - CASSLRFGNQPQHF TGTGCCAGCAGTTTGCGGTTCGGCAATCAGCCCCAGCATTTT
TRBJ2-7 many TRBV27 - CASRTGSLTSYEQYF TGTGCCAGCAGGACCGGGTCCCTCACCTCCTACGAGCAGTACTTC
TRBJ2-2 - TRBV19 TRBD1 CASMLRQGQTGELFF TGTGCCAGTATGTTAAGGCAGGGACAGACCGGGGAGCTGTTTTTT
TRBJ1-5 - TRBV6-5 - CASSFEGSNQPQHF TGTGCCAGCAGTTTCGAAGGATCCAATCAGCCCCAGCATTTT
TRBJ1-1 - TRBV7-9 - CASSFDSLGTEAFF TGTGCCAGCAGCTTCGACAGTCTAGGAACTGAAGCTTTCTTT
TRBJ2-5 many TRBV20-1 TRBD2 CSAGNQGREETQYF TGCAGTGCTGGGAATCAAGGGAGGGAAGAGACCCAGTACTTC
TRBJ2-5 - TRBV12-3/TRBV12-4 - CASSATDKYVGETQYF TGTGCCAGCAGTGCGACGGACAAATATGTTGGAGAGACCCAGTACTTC
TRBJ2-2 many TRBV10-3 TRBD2 CAISEFDGRARGVGELFF TGTGCCATCAGTGAGTTCGACGGGAGGGCCCGGGGCGTCGGGGAGCTGTTTTTT
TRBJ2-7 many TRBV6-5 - CASSYRGGTSSYEQYF TGTGCCAGCAGTTACCGCGGAGGCACTAGCTCCTACGAGCAGTACTTC
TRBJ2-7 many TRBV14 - CASSQLGSYEQYF TGTGCCAGCAGCCAACTGGGTTCTTACGAGCAGTACTTC
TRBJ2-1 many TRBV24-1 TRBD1 CATSDIRDRYLF TGTGCCACCAGTGACATCCGGGACAGGTACCTCTTC
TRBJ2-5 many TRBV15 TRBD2 CATSSSGIKTQYF TGTGCCACCAGCAGTAGCGGGATAAAGACCCAGTACTTC
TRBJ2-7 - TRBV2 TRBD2 CATQGGSSYEQYF TGTGCCACCCAGGGAGGGAGCTCCTACGAGCAGTACTTC
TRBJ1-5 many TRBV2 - CASMVQADNQPQHF TGTGCCAGCATGGTACAGGCGGACAATCAGCCCCAGCATTTT